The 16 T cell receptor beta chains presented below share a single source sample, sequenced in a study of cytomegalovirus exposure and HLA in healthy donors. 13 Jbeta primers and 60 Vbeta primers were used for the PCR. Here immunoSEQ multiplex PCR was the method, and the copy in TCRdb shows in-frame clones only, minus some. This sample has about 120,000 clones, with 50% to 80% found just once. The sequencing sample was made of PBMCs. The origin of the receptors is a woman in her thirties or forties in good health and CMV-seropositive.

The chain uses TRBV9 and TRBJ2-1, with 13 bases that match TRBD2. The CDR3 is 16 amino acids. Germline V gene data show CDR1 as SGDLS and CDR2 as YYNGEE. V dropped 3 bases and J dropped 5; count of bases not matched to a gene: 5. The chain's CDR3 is CASSGGTSGNHNEQFF. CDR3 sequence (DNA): TGTGCCAGCAGCGGAGGGACTAGCGGGAACCACAATGAGCAGTTCTTC.

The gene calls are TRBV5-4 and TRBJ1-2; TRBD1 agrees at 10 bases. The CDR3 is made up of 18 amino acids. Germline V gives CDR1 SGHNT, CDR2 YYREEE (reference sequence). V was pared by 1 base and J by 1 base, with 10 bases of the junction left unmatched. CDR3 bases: TGTGCCAGCAGCTTGTATTGGGACAGGGGAAGTAGTAACTATGGCTACACCTTC. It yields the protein CASSLYWDRGSSNYGYTF.

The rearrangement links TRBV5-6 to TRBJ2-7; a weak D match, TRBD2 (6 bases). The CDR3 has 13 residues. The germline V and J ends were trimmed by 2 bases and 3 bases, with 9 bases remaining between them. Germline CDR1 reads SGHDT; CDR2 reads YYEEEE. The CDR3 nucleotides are TGTGCCAGCAGCTTTGCGGGGAACTACGAGCAGTACTTC. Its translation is CASSFAGNYEQYF.

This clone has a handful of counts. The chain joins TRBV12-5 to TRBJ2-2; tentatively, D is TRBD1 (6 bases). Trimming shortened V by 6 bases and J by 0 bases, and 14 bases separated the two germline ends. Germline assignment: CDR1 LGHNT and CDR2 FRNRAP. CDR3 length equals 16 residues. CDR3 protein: CASGLQGASNTGELFF. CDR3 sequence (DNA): TGTGCTAGTGGCCTACAGGGAGCATCGAACACCGGGGAGCTGTTTTTT.

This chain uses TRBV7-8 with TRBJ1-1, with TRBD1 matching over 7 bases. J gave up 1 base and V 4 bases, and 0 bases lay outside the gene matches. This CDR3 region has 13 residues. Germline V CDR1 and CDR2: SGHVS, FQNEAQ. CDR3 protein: CASSSGGNTEAFF. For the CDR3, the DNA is TGTGCCAGCAGCTCAGGGGGGAACACTGAAGCTTTCTTT.

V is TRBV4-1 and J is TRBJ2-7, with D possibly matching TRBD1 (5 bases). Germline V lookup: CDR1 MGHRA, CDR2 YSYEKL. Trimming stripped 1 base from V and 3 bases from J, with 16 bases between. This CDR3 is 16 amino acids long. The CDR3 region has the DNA TGCGCCAGCAGCCAAGGGGAAGGGGCCCCGGGCTACGAGCAGTACTTC. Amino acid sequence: CASSQGEGAPGYEQYF.

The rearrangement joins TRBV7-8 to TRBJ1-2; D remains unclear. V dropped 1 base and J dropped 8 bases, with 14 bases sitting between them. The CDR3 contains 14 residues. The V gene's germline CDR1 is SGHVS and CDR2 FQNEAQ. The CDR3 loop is CASSLERPGTGYTF. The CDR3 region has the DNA TGTGCCAGCAGCTTAGAACGGCCAGGCACCGGCTACACCTTC.

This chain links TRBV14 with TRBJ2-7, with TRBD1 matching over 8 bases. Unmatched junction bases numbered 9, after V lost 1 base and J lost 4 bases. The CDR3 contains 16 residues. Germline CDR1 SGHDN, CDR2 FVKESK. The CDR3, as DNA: TGTGCCAGCAGCCAAGCTAACAGGGGGTCGATGTACGAGCAGTACTTC. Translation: CASSQANRGSMYEQYF.

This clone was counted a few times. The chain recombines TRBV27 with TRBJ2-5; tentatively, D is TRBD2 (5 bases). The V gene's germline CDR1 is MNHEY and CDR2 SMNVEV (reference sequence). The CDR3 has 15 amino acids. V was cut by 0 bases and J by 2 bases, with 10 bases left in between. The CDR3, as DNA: TGTGCCAGCAGTTTATCCGGGAACAGTCAAGAGACCCAGTACTTC. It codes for CASSLSGNSQETQYF.

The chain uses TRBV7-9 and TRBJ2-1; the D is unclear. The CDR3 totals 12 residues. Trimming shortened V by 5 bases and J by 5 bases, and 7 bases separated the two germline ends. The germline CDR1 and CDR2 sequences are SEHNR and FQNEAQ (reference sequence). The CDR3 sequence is CASSRQDNEQFF. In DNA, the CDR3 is TGTGCCAGCAGCAGACAAGACAATGAGCAGTTCTTC.

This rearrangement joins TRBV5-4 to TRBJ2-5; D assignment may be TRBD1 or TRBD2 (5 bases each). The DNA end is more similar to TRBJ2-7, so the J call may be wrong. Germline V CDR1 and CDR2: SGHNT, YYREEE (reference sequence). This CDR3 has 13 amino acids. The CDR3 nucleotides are TGTGCCAGCAGCGTGATGGGGGCCTACGAGCAGTACTTC. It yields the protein CASSVMGAYEQYF.

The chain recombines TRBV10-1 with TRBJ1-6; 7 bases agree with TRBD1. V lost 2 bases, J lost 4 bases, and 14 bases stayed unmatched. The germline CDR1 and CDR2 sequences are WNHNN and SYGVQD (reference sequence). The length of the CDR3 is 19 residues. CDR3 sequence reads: CASSERQDRPPLYNSPLHF. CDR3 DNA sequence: TGCGCCAGCAGTGAGCGTCAGGACAGGCCACCACTTTATAATTCACCCCTCCACTTT.

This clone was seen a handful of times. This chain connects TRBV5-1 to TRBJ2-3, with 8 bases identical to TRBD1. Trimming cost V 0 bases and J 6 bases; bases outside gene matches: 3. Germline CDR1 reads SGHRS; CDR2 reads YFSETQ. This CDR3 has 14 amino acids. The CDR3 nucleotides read TGCGCCAGCAGCTTGGCAGGGGGCAGGGATACGCAGTATTTT. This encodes CASSLAGGRDTQYF.

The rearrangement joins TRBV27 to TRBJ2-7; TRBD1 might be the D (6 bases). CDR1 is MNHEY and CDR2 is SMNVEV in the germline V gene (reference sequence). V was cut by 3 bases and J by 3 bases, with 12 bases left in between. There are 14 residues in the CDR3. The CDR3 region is CASSFVGTLYEQYF. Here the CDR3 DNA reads TGTGCCAGCAGTTTTGTGGGGACACTCTACGAGCAGTACTTC.

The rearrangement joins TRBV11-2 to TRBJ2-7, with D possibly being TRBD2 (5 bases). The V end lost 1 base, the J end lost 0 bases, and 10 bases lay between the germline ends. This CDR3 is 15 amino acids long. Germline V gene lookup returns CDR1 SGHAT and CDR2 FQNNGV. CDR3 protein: CASSLGAGPSYEQYF. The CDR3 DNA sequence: TGTGCCAGCAGCTTAGGGGCGGGTCCCTCCTACGAGCAGTACTTC.

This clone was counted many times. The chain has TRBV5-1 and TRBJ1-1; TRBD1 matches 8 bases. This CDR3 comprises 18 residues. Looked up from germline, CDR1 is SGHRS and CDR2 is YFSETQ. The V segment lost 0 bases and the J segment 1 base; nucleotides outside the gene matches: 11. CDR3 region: CASSLGWGRGPGNTEAFF. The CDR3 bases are TGCGCCAGCAGCTTGGGGTGGGGCAGGGGGCCGGGGAACACTGAAGCTTTCTTT. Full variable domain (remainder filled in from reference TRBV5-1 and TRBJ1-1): KAGVTQTPRYLIKTRGQQVTLSCSPISGHRSVSWYQQTPGQGLQFLFEYFSETQRNKGNFPGRFSGRQFSNSRSEMNVSTLELGDSALYLCASSLGWGRGPGNTEAFFGQGTRLTVV.